The rows below give T cell receptor beta chains drawn from one sample of a study of blood T cell repertoires in COVID-19. Some clones are missing from TCRdb's copy, which holds only in-frame ones; the method was immunoSEQ multiplex PCR. Of 100,000 or so clones listed, 75% to 85% are singletons. Sequencing input: peripheral blood. The receptors here all came from a human donor in a cohort sampled during active COVID-19. The CDR3 runs from the conserved cysteine through the conserved F or W. Rows may omit the clone size; those that give it use once, few, many or a size class.

length | size | J | V | CDR3
15 | - | TRBJ2-7 | TRBV7-6 | CASSASGTGPLEQYF
13 | few | TRBJ2-2 | TRBV29-1 | CSGTQGGTGELFF
16 | - | TRBJ2-7 | TRBV7-6 | CASSLLDRPDSYEQYF
16 | - | TRBJ1-2 | TRBV7-2 | CASSSATGQVNYGYTF
15 | - | TRBJ2-2 | TRBV30 | CAWSVLAANAGELFF
17 | - | TRBJ1-5 | TRBV6-2/TRBV6-3 | CASSSISRPGGNQPQHF
15 | - | TRBJ1-1 | TRBV15 | CATSNRGTVGTEAFF
15 | - | TRBJ2-1 | TRBV7-9 | CASSPVTSGKIEQFF
13 | - | TRBJ1-2 | TRBV3-1/TRBV3-2 | CASSQDTGGGYTF
15 | - | TRBJ1-3 | TRBV28 | CASRPGVRSSNTIYF
16 | few | TRBJ2-1 | TRBV7-2 | CASSLGTSGGNNEQFF
14 | once | TRBJ1-1 | TRBV27 | CASSPLWDRAEAFF
13 | - | TRBJ1-2 | TRBV4-1 | CASSPQQGNGYTF
15 | - | TRBJ2-6 | TRBV28 | CASSLMSSGANVLTF
17 | - | TRBJ1-6 | TRBV5-4 | CASSSLGAQGYNSPLHF
15 | - | TRBJ1-3 | TRBV23-1 | CASSQTVLSGNTIYF
14 | - | TRBJ1-2 | TRBV6-6 | CASSYPSQGYGYTF
17 | - | TRBJ2-3 | TRBV10-1 | CASSESTRAGGPYTQYF
14 | - | TRBJ1-1 | TRBV6-6 | CASRLTDQGTEAFF
15 | - | TRBJ1-1 | TRBV24-1 | CATSVSAGKNTEAFF
13 | - | TRBJ2-7 | TRBV7-9 | CASSRGQPYEQYF
19 | once | TRBJ2-7 | TRBV7-9 | CASSPKPGGSQQFSYEQYF